A single sample gave rise to the 27 T cell receptor beta chains below, sequenced in a study of T cell responses to AZD1222 COVID-19 vaccine. The protocol was immunoSEQ multiplex PCR, while the TCRdb copy is restricted to in-frame clones and leaves out a portion. The data hold about 100,000 clones, with more than 85% observed a single time. The starting material was peripheral blood, obtained 28 days after the second AZD1222 dose. Every receptor here comes from an adult who received the AZD1222 COVID-19 vaccine.

The chain has TRBV6-5 and TRBJ2-7; no definite D call. The length of the CDR3 is 14 residues. V was cut by 0 bases and J by 5 bases, with 11 bases left in between. Germline V gene lookup returns CDR1 MNHEY and CDR2 SVGAGI. CDR3 region: CASSYSSRGDEQYF. For the CDR3, the DNA is TGTGCCAGCAGTTACTCGAGTCGAGGCGACGAGCAGTACTTC.

The genes are TRBV30 and TRBJ1-1; D is unresolved. The CDR3 runs 13 residues. Germline V lookup: CDR1 GTSNPN, CDR2 SVGIG (reference sequence). V lost 2 bases and J lost 1, with 8 bases in between. This CDR3 is CAWSFRGNTEAFF. The CDR3 DNA is TGTGCCTGGAGTTTCCGGGGGAACACTGAAGCTTTCTTT.

The chain carries TRBV7-6 and TRBJ2-2; either TRBD1 or TRBD2 may fit D (6 bases each). CDR1 is SGHVS, CDR2 FNYEAQ, per germline. CDR3 length: 12 residues. Trimming removed 8 bases at V and 9 bases at J, with 13 bases between. The CDR3 is CASALGGRELFF. The CDR3 DNA follows: TGTGCCAGCGCCCTCGGGGGCCGGGAGCTGTTTTTT.

The CDR3 nucleotides read TGTGCCACCAGCAGAGATCTGGTTGAGACCCAGTACTTC. Its protein is CATSRDLVETQYF. The rearrangement joins TRBV15 to TRBJ2-5; D is ambiguous. Trimming removed 0 bases from V and 5 bases from J, with 7 bases in between. There are 13 residues in the CDR3. CDR1 is LNHNV and CDR2 is YYDKDF in the germline V gene (reference sequence).

The chain joins TRBV5-1 to TRBJ2-2; TRBD1 aligns across 8 bases. The CDR3 has 15 residues. The V and J ends lost 4 bases and 7 bases, in that order; junction bases with no gene match: 9. Germline V gene sequence: CDR1 SGHRS, CDR2 YFSETQ. The CDR3 protein is CASSLPEQGDGELFF. CDR3 sequence (DNA): TGCGCCAGCAGCCTACCCGAACAGGGGGACGGGGAGCTGTTTTTT.

V and J are TRBV19 and TRBJ1-2; possibly TRBD1 for D (6 bases). Trimming cost V 3 bases and J 8 bases, with 16 bases left between them. Germline assignment: CDR1 LNHDA and CDR2 SQIVND (reference sequence). CDR3 size: 14 residues. This chain's CDR3 is CASSIQGTVQGYTF. In DNA, the CDR3 is TGTGCCAGTAGTATTCAGGGGACCGTCCAAGGCTACACCTTC.

This sequence joins TRBV19 and TRBJ1-2; D may be TRBD1 (6 bases). This CDR3 contains 14 residues. Per germline, CDR1 LNHDA and CDR2 SQIVND (reference sequence). V was cut by 1 base and J by 2 bases, with 8 bases left in between. The DNA for the CDR3 is TGTGCCAGTAGTATAGGGACAGCAAACTATGGCTACACCTTC. Translating it yields CASSIGTANYGYTF. The full variable domain, completed using reference TRBV19 and TRBJ1-2, is DGGITQSPKYLFRKEGQNVTLSCEQNLNHDAMYWYRQDPGQGLRLIYYSQIVNDFQKGDIAEGYSVSREKKESFPLTVTSAQKNPTAFYLCASSIGTANYGYTFGSGTRLTVV.

This rearrangement joins TRBV9 to TRBJ1-6; maybe TRBD1 (5 bases). Germline CDR1 reads SGDLS; CDR2 reads YYNGEE. The CDR3 extends over 16 amino acids. V lost 0 bases to trimming and J lost 2 bases, with 9 bases between them. In nucleotides, the CDR3 is TGTGCCAGCAGCGTAGTGGGGCCCCCCTATAATTCACCCCTCCACTTT. Amino acid sequence: CASSVVGPPYNSPLHF. Filled out from reference TRBV9 and TRBJ1-6, the complete variable domain reads DSGVTQTPKHLITATGQRVTLRCSPRSGDLSVYWYQQSLDQGLQFLIQYYNGEERAKGNILERFSAQQFPDLHSELNLSSLELGDSALYFCASSVVGPPYNSPLHFGNGTRLTVT.

This clone occurred a few times. The J gene is TRBJ1-6, the V gene TRBV5-1, with 7 bases fitting TRBD1. Germline V gene data show CDR1 as SGHRS and CDR2 as YFSETQ. The CDR3 is 16 amino acids. V dropped 4 bases and J dropped 7; count of bases not matched to a gene: 11. This CDR3 is CASSPERQGRNSPLHF. The CDR3 coding sequence is TGCGCCAGCAGCCCGGAGCGACAGGGCCGCAATTCACCCCTCCACTTT.

The rearrangement joins TRBV7-9 to TRBJ1-2, with D perhaps matching TRBD1 (5 bases). The CDR3 contains 14 residues. Per germline, CDR1 SEHNR and CDR2 FQNEAQ (reference sequence). Between the trimmed V and J ends, which lost 5 bases and 3 bases, there was a span of 13 bases. CDR3 in DNA: TGTGCCAGCAGCCTGAGGGACGGCCACTATGGCTACACCTTC. This sequence encodes CASSLRDGHYGYTF.

The table lists this clone with a count of one. Here the CDR3 reads CASSLGSWNEKLFF. As DNA, the CDR3 is TGTGCCAGCAGCTTAGGCTCTTGGAATGAAAAACTGTTTTTT. This chain joins TRBV7-2 and TRBJ1-4; D gene uncertain. The CDR3 loop spans 14 amino acids. Germline CDR1 and CDR2: SGHTA and FQGNSA. Deletions cut 1 base from V and 5 bases from J, with 8 bases between.

V and J are TRBV13 and TRBJ1-1; D might be TRBD1 (5 bases). The germline V gene encodes CDR1 PRHDT and CDR2 FYEKMQ (reference sequence). The length of the CDR3 is 14 residues. V lost 0 bases, J lost 0 bases, and 5 bases lay in between. The CDR3 region is CASSLGGVNTEAFF. The CDR3 DNA reads as TGTGCCAGCAGCTTAGGAGGGGTGAACACTGAAGCTTTCTTT. Full variable domain (outside the CDR3, taken from reference TRBV13 and TRBJ1-1): AAGVIQSPRHLIKEKRETATLKCYPIPRHDTVYWYQQGPGQDPQFLISFYEKMQSDKGSIPDRFSAQQFSDYHSELNMSSLELGDSALYFCASSLGGVNTEAFFGQGTRLTVV.

This chain connects TRBV28 to TRBJ2-1, with D perhaps matching TRBD1 or TRBD2 (5 bases each). The CDR3 is 16 amino acids. With 6 bases removed from V and 0 bases from J, the gap between germline ends came to 15 bases. Looked up from germline, CDR1 is MDHEN and CDR2 is SYDVKM. CDR3 coding DNA: TGTGCCAGCAGCCCCTTTAAGGGGAGCTCCTACAATGAGCAGTTCTTC. This codes for CASSPFKGSSYNEQFF.

This chain links TRBV10-1 with TRBJ1-5, with a possible D match to TRBD1 (6 bases). Trimming pared 8 bases from V and 4 bases from J, leaving 12 bases between. This CDR3 has 13 residues. Germline V gene sequence: CDR1 WNHNN, CDR2 SYGVQD (reference sequence). The CDR3 coding sequence is TGCGCCAGCTCACCAGGGGCTAATCAGCCCCAGCATTTT. Its translation: CASSPGANQPQHF.

The gene calls are TRBV5-1 and TRBJ2-2; 7 bases are shared with TRBD2. V shed 0 bases, J shed 0 bases, and the junction held 11 bases outside the gene matches. Germline V gives CDR1 SGHRS, CDR2 YFSETQ. CDR3 length: 19 amino acids. The CDR3 spells CASSLGRGGPSANTGELFF. The DNA for the CDR3 is TGCGCCAGCAGCTTGGGGAGGGGAGGGCCCTCCGCGAACACCGGGGAGCTGTTTTTT.

J is TRBJ1-5 and V is TRBV5-1; D gene unclear. Germline V gives CDR1 SGHRS, CDR2 YFSETQ. The CDR3 is 16 amino acids. V was cut by 0 bases and J by 5 bases, with 15 bases left in between. The CDR3 DNA is TGCGCCAGCAGCTTGGACCCCTCGGGAGGTTATCAGCCCCAGCATTTT. Amino acid sequence: CASSLDPSGGYQPQHF.

The chain uses TRBV27 and TRBJ1-3; D unresolved. Per germline, CDR1 MNHEY and CDR2 SMNVEV (reference sequence). This CDR3 has 16 amino acids. V was trimmed by 2 bases and J by 4 bases, leaving 15 bases between them. This CDR3 is CASSLTAYPPGNTIYF. CDR3 in DNA: TGTGCCAGCAGTTTAACGGCTTATCCTCCCGGAAACACCATATATTTT.

This clone was picked up a small number of times. This sequence joins TRBV3-1 (or the pseudogene TRBV3-2) and TRBJ2-5, with D uncertain. Deletions cut 0 bases from V and 9 bases from J, with 11 bases between. CDR1 and CDR2 from the germline V gene are LGHDT and YNNKEL (reference sequence). The CDR3 has 13 residues. The CDR3 nucleotides are TGTGCCAGCAGCCAAGATTTCGAAAGGGCCCAGTACTTC. Translation gives CASSQDFERAQYF.

The rearrangement uses TRBV6-5 and TRBJ1-3, with TRBD1 identical over 9 bases. Unmatched junction bases numbered 1, after V lost 6 bases and J lost 1 base. The CDR3 runs to 14 residues. Germline V gene sequence: CDR1 MNHEY, CDR2 SVGAGI. The CDR3 nucleotides read TGTGCCAGCAGAGGGACAGGGTCTGGAAACACCATATATTTT. This encodes CASRGTGSGNTIYF.

The rearrangement joins TRBV6-5 to TRBJ2-3, with 8 nucleotides matching TRBD1. Trimming removed 5 bases from V and 3 bases from J; junction bases left unmatched: 7. This CDR3 region has 15 residues. Germline-derived CDR1 and CDR2 are MNHEY and SVGAGI. CDR3: CASSPSRGRTDTQYF. Here the CDR3 DNA reads TGTGCCAGCAGTCCCTCCAGGGGGCGGACAGATACGCAGTATTTT.

The chain couples TRBV19 to TRBJ2-1; possible D gene TRBD2, 6 bases. Germline V gene lookup returns CDR1 LNHDA and CDR2 SQIVND (reference sequence). The CDR3 extends over 17 amino acids. Deletions cut 4 bases from V and 7 bases from J, with 23 bases between. The CDR3 reads CASSNGAGGPGGNEQFF. In DNA form, the CDR3 reads TGTGCCAGTAGTAACGGAGCGGGTGGCCCCGGTGGGAATGAGCAGTTCTTC.

V and J are TRBV6-1 and TRBJ2-7, with a tentative D call TRBD1 (5 bases). The CDR3 runs 15 residues. Trimming left V 2 bases short and J 0 bases short, with 11 bases between. Germline V gene lookup returns CDR1 MNHNS and CDR2 SASEGT. In DNA form, the CDR3 reads TGTGCCAGCAGTGAAACAGGCCGTGTCTCCTACGAGCAGTACTTC. Translating gives CASSETGRVSYEQYF.

The rearrangement uses TRBV5-1 and TRBJ1-1, with a tentative D call TRBD1 (5 bases). Trimming shortened V by 5 bases and J by 5 bases, and 19 bases separated the two germline ends. CDR1 is SGHRS and CDR2 is YFSETQ in the germline V gene. The CDR3 is 15 residues long. Written as DNA, the CDR3 is TGCGCCAGCAGTCGCGGGATTCAGGGTACAACTGAAGCTTTCTTT. It specifies CASSRGIQGTTEAFF.

The chain has TRBV4-3 and TRBJ2-7; 7 nucleotides match TRBD2. CDR1 LGHNA and CDR2 YSLEER come from the germline V gene. V shed 4 bases and J 6 bases; nucleotides not matched to a gene: 12. The length of the CDR3 is 15 residues. CDR3: CASSLLGGSPSEQYF. In nucleotides, the CDR3 is TGCGCCAGCAGCCTCTTGGGGGGGTCGCCTAGCGAGCAGTACTTC.

This clone showed up just once. The chain combines TRBV28 with TRBJ1-1; no reliable D call. This CDR3 is 12 amino acids long. V was pared by 4 bases and J by 11 bases, with 14 bases between. Per the germline V gene, CDR1 is MDHEN and CDR2 is SYDVKM. The CDR3 coding sequence is TGTGCCAGCAGTTCGCTCCCCGGTGGGGCTTTCTTT. Translation gives CASSSLPGGAFF.

The rearrangement joins TRBV9 to TRBJ2-1; 9 nucleotides line up with TRBD1. Trimming took 0 bases from V and 6 from J; bases not matched to a gene: 7. Germline CDR1 reads SGDLS; CDR2 reads YYNGEE. The CDR3 is 16 residues long. CDR3 protein: CASSVGQGGGFNEQFF. Here the CDR3 DNA reads TGTGCCAGCAGCGTAGGACAGGGGGGCGGCTTCAATGAGCAGTTCTTC.

CDR3 loop: CASSQDRVAVESDTQYF. The CDR3 nucleotides are TGTGCCAGCAGCCAAGATCGGGTAGCGGTTGAGTCAGATACGCAGTATTTT. The J gene is TRBJ2-3, the V gene TRBV3-1 (or the pseudogene TRBV3-2), with D possibly TRBD2 on 6 matching bases. The CDR3 totals 17 residues. Germline V gives CDR1 LGHDT, CDR2 YNNKEL (reference sequence). V shed 0 bases and J shed 4 bases, with 17 bases lying between them.